This T cell receptor (beta chain) originates from a study of T cell responses to AZD1222 COVID-19 vaccine. Study-level information: Doses given second, at about 4 or about 12 weeks, were pooled. General observations from the study: Reportedly, nearly half the spike-specific TCRs target unmutated variant regions.

As concerns this clone: Its matching antigen is unknown. The junction departs from germline at one end; a sequencing error may be responsible.

CDR3 length equals 11 residues. Germline values: CDR1 LGHDT, CDR2 YNNKEL (reference sequence). The data were produced by immunoSEQ multiplex PCR, yet TCRdb's version contains in-frame clones alone and is incomplete. The sample lists some 120,000 clones; roughly nine tenths were seen once. This receptor was identified in an adult in good health. The chain carries TRBV3-1 (or the pseudogene TRBV3-2) and TRBJ2-3; D unresolved. The sample was peripheral blood, taken on day 0 of AZD1222 vaccination. The DNA for the CDR3 is TGTGCCAGCTCGGGCACATCCACGCGGTATTTT. This sequence encodes CASSGTSTRYF.